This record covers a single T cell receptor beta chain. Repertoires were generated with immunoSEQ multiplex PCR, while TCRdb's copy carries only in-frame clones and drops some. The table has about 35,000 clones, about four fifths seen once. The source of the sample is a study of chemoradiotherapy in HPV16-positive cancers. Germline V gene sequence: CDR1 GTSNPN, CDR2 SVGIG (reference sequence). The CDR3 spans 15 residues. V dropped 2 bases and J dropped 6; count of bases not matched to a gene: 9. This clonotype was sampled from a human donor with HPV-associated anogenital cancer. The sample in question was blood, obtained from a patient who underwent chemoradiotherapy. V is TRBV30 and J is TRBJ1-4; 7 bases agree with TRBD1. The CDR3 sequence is CAWSRQGRGYEKLFF. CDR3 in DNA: TGTGCCTGGAGTCGGCAGGGCAGGGGGTATGAAAAACTGTTTTTT.